The clone carrying this T cell receptor beta chain was counted ten times or more. Its antigen is undetermined. TCR beta CDR3 sequences were amplified from RNA transcripts. RT-PCR in the first round (using the HTBI primer set) targeted the TCR CDR3. TCRdb called the multiplex PCR reads again in MiXCR, with one record for every CDR3 protein. The sample comprises 400,000 to 450,000 distinct CDR3 sequences, under 15% of which are singletons, and less than 15% rests with the top ten. The germline V gene has CDR1 KGHDR and CDR2 SFDVKD. The CDR3 length is 15 residues. Trimming removed 3 bases from V and 5 bases from J; junction bases left unmatched: 7. Exclusion of a patient resulted from uncontrolled infection, other autoimmune disease, pregnancy or lactation. The sample belongs to a study of T cells in Graves' hyperthyroidism and ophthalmopathy. General study points: The model identified upcoming ophthalmopathy a median about 7.1 months ahead of onset.

V is TRBV24-1 and J is TRBJ2-5; 8 positions agree with TRBD2. Sequenced material: blood. The source is a man between 18 and 35 years old with Graves' ophthalmopathy. As DNA, the CDR3 is TGTGCCACCAGTGATCCACGGGGGGGCGGTGAGACCCAGTACTTC. Translated: CATSDPRGGGETQYF.